Following are 17 T cell receptor beta chains from one sample sequenced in a study of T cell responses to AZD1222 COVID-19 vaccine (dated by TCRdb to 2020 to 2022). Libraries were constructed by the immunoSEQ multiplex PCR assay. Held by TCRdb, this immuneACCESS table contains in-frame sequences only and omits some clones. Under half of the omission traces to an unresolved V gene where checked; the cause of the rest is unknown. The sample includes roughly 170,000 clones, with 85% to 90% observed a single time. Approximately 0.5% of the sample comes from the top ten. Per the publication, the time point label means: baseline before first vaccination. The input for sequencing was peripheral blood, taken on day 0 of AZD1222 vaccination. The receptors were gathered from an adult in good health.

The J gene is TRBJ1-2, the V gene TRBV6-5; D is uncertain. Germline assignment: CDR1 MNHEY and CDR2 SVGAGI. V was pared by 2 bases and J by 0 bases, with 4 bases between. The CDR3 consists of 13 residues. CDR3 residues: CASSYSTNYGYTF. CDR3 nucleotides: TGTGCCAGCAGTTACAGCACTAACTATGGCTACACCTTC.

The rearrangement joins TRBV5-1 to TRBJ2-1; 7 bases agree with TRBD1. Germline loops: CDR1 SGHRS, CDR2 YFSETQ. V was clipped by 5 bases and J by 7 bases; unmatched bases: 6. The CDR3 totals 13 residues. CDR3: CASRLTGFNEQFF. The CDR3 nucleotides are TGCGCCAGCAGGTTGACAGGGTTTAATGAGCAGTTCTTC. Complete variable domain (other parts from reference TRBV5-1 and TRBJ2-1): KAGVTQTPRYLIKTRGQQVTLSCSPISGHRSVSWYQQTPGQGLQFLFEYFSETQRNKGNFPGRFSGRQFSNSRSEMNVSTLELGDSALYLCASRLTGFNEQFFGPGTRLTVL.

This clone was recorded once. The chain recombines TRBV6-1 with TRBJ2-5, with TRBD1 identical over 7 bases. The CDR3 totals 14 residues. Germline V gene lookup returns CDR1 MNHNS and CDR2 SASEGT. V dropped 3 bases and J dropped 9; count of bases not matched to a gene: 10. The CDR3 region is CASSDNDRAGAQYF. The CDR3, as DNA: TGTGCCAGCAGTGACAACGACAGGGCCGGGGCCCAGTACTTC.

The rearrangement links TRBV27 to TRBJ2-6; 7 bases fit TRBD1. V dropped 5 bases and J dropped 0; count of bases not matched to a gene: 7. The CDR3 is made up of 17 amino acids. Germline V gene lookup returns CDR1 MNHEY and CDR2 SMNVEV (reference sequence). CDR3 bases: TGTGCCAGCAGTGGGCGACAGGGTTACTCTGGGGCCAACGTCCTGACTTTC. Its protein product is CASSGRQGYSGANVLTF.

The V and J genes are TRBV28 and TRBJ1-2; D is ambiguous. This CDR3 is built from 14 residues. V was shortened by 6 bases and J by 2 bases, with 13 bases between the two germline ends. CDR1 and CDR2 (germline): MDHEN, SYDVKM. CDR3 region: CASSPGQINYGYTF. The DNA for the CDR3 is TGTGCCAGCAGCCCCGGGCAGATAAACTATGGCTACACCTTC.

The chain uses TRBV18 and TRBJ2-1, with a weak D call TRBD1 (5 bases). This CDR3 region has 13 residues. The V end lost 4 bases, the J end lost 4 bases, and 8 bases lay between the germline ends. Germline V gene data show CDR1 as KGHSH and CDR2 as LQKENI. The CDR3 region has the DNA TGTGCCAGCTCACAGACAGAGTACAATGAGCAGTTCTTC. Protein product: CASSQTEYNEQFF.

CDR3 DNA: TGCGCCAGCAGCTCTACAGGGAATTCGTGGGAGACCCAGTACTTC. As protein: CASSSTGNSWETQYF. This rearrangement joins TRBV5-1 to TRBJ2-5; a weak D match, TRBD1 (6 bases). This CDR3 contains 15 residues. Germline V lookup: CDR1 SGHRS, CDR2 YFSETQ. Trimming stripped 3 bases from V and 5 bases from J, with 17 bases between.

J is TRBJ2-1 and V is TRBV18; TRBD1 aligns across 7 bases. The CDR3 length is 16 residues. Losses at the gene ends were 5 bases for V and 7 bases for J; bases not matched to a gene: 14. CDR1 KGHSH and CDR2 LQKENI come from the germline V gene. CDR3 region: CASSSNRQGSENEQFF. The CDR3 DNA sequence: TGTGCCAGCTCATCCAACCGACAGGGCAGCGAGAATGAGCAGTTCTTC.

CDR3 loop: CASSISGEKLFF. The CDR3 nucleotides read TGTGCCAGTAGTATTAGCGGTGAAAAACTGTTTTTT. The V call is TRBV19, the J call TRBJ1-4; D ambiguous. CDR1 and CDR2 from the germline V gene are LNHDA and SQIVND (reference sequence). The CDR3 has 12 residues. V was cut by 3 bases and J by 7 bases, with 6 bases left in between.

This chain connects TRBV14 to TRBJ1-6; possibly TRBD1 for D (5 bases). The V gene lost 4 bases and the J gene lost 6 bases, with 13 bases spanning the gap. Germline assignment: CDR1 SGHDN and CDR2 FVKESK. The CDR3 runs 15 residues. DNA for the CDR3: TGTGCCAGCAGCCTTGGGGGAGATCGTAATTCACCCCTCCACTTT. Translated: CASSLGGDRNSPLHF.

The chain uses TRBV5-1 and TRBJ1-1; D unresolved. V was cut by 3 bases and J by 11 bases, with 8 bases left in between. The CDR3 runs 10 residues. Germline V gene lookup returns CDR1 SGHRS and CDR2 YFSETQ. As DNA, the CDR3 is TGCGCCAGCAGCTCCTTGTGGGCTTTCTTT. The encoded protein is CASSSLWAFF. Complete variable domain (other parts from reference TRBV5-1 and TRBJ1-1): KAGVTQTPRYLIKTRGQQVTLSCSPISGHRSVSWYQQTPGQGLQFLFEYFSETQRNKGNFPGRFSGRQFSNSRSEMNVSTLELGDSALYLCASSSLWAFFGQGTRLTVV.

The chain has TRBV7-8 and TRBJ1-1; tentatively, D is TRBD1 (6 bases). CDR1 is SGHVS, CDR2 FQNEAQ, per germline. Deletions cut 3 bases from V and 3 bases from J, with 11 bases between. The CDR3 is 14 residues long. CDR3 residues: CASSLSHRDTEAFF. In nucleotides, the CDR3 is TGTGCCAGCAGCTTGAGTCACAGGGACACTGAAGCTTTCTTT. The full variable domain, with the rest looked up from reference TRBV7-8 and TRBJ1-1, is GAGVSQSPRYKVAKRGQDVALRCDPISGHVSLFWYQQALGQGPEFLTYFQNEAQLDKSGLPSDRFFAERPEGSVSTLKIQRTQQEDSAVYLCASSLSHRDTEAFFGQGTRLTVV.

The chain has TRBV14 and TRBJ2-7, with 11 bases matching TRBD2. The CDR3 totals 18 residues. Trimming took 4 bases from V and 3 from J; bases not matched to a gene: 14. Germline-derived CDR1 and CDR2 are SGHDN and FVKESK. The DNA for the CDR3 is TGTGCCAGCAGCCCACGACTAGCGGGGAGGAGGAAGGACTACGAGCAGTACTTC. Translated, it gives CASSPRLAGRRKDYEQYF. Combining the CDR3 with reference TRBV14 and TRBJ2-7 gives the whole variable domain EAGVTQFPSHSVIEKGQTVTLRCDPISGHDNLYWYRRVMGKEIKFLLHFVKESKQDESGMPNNRFLAERTGGTYSTLKVQPAELEDSGVYFCASSPRLAGRRKDYEQYFGPGTRLTVT.

The genes are TRBV19 and TRBJ1-1; possibly TRBD1 for D (6 bases). CDR1 LNHDA and CDR2 SQIVND come from the germline V gene (reference sequence). Trimming shortened V by 9 bases and J by 4 bases, and 21 bases separated the two germline ends. The CDR3 sequence is 15 residues long. CDR3 coding DNA: TGTGCCAGCGGATACTTCAGGGGCGTGGGCACTGAAGCTTTCTTT. Translating gives CASGYFRGVGTEAFF.

The rearrangement links TRBV6-5 to TRBJ1-6; D may be TRBD1 (5 bases). This CDR3 spans 16 amino acids. CDR1 MNHEY and CDR2 SVGAGI come from the germline V gene. The V end was cut by 0 bases, the J end by 9 bases, with 15 bases between. CDR3 amino acids: CASSYSWGDRGSPLHF. The CDR3 region has the DNA TGTGCCAGCAGTTACTCGTGGGGGGATAGGGGTTCACCCCTCCACTTT.

The J gene is TRBJ2-6, the V gene TRBV7-6; 10 nucleotides line up with TRBD1. Germline V gene lookup returns CDR1 SGHVS and CDR2 FNYEAQ. There are 19 residues in the CDR3. V shed 0 bases and J 4 bases; nucleotides not matched to a gene: 9. DNA for the CDR3: TGTGCCAGCAGCTTAGCCCCCGGACAGGGGGTTAGGGGGGCCAACGTCCTGACTTTC. Encoded protein: CASSLAPGQGVRGANVLTF.

This chain uses TRBV10-3 with TRBJ2-3; possibly TRBD1 or TRBD2 for D (5 bases each). Germline assignment: CDR1 ENHRY and CDR2 SYGVKD. The CDR3 loop spans 15 amino acids. Trimming left V 4 bases short and J 4 bases short, with 15 bases between. The DNA for the CDR3 is TGTGCCATCAGTGGACGCGGGCAGGGCGCAGATACGCAGTATTTT. This codes for CAISGRGQGADTQYF.